This TCR beta chain was documented in a study of T cell responses to AZD1222 COVID-19 vaccine. Repertoires were generated with immunoSEQ multiplex PCR, while TCRdb's copy carries only in-frame clones and drops some. The sample has 150,000 to 200,000 clones, 70% to 90% seen once. The CDR3 extends over 14 amino acids. Trimming left V 1 base short and J 6 bases short, with 12 bases between. Germline-derived CDR1 and CDR2 are SEHNR and FQNEAQ (reference sequence). This clone was detected a few times. The specimen was peripheral blood, collected on day 0 of AZD1222 vaccination. The source is an adult in good health. The rearrangement uses TRBV7-9 and TRBJ1-2; no clear D gene. Written as DNA, the CDR3 is TGTGCCAGCAGCTTAGTGTCCCCGCCGGATGGCTACACCTTC. Translation gives CASSLVSPPDGYTF.